A single sample is the source of the 19 T cell receptor beta chains below, sequenced in a study of T cell responses to AZD1222 COVID-19 vaccine. Assay used: immunoSEQ multiplex PCR; TCRdb lists only in-frame clones, some missing. The data show 95,000 to 110,000 clones, 91% seen once. Sequencing used peripheral blood, obtained on day 0 of AZD1222 vaccination. The receptors were sampled from an adult in good health.

V usage is TRBV6-5 and J usage is TRBJ2-3, with 10 bases matching TRBD1. After removal of 6 bases from V and 4 bases from J, the junction contained 7 bases not matched to a gene. The CDR3 runs 15 residues. Germline assignment: CDR1 MNHEY and CDR2 SVGAGI. Here the CDR3 reads CASSDRGREADTQYF. The DNA for the CDR3 is TGTGCCAGCAGCGACAGGGGGCGAGAGGCAGATACGCAGTATTTT.

The V gene is TRBV19, the J gene TRBJ2-7; D may be TRBD2 (7 bases). This CDR3 comprises 17 residues. The V gene's germline CDR1 is LNHDA and CDR2 SQIVND (reference sequence). Deletions cut 3 bases from V and 1 base from J, with 19 bases between. The CDR3 region is CASSIPPRGASSYEQYF. CDR3 DNA sequence: TGTGCCAGTAGTATCCCCCCACGGGGGGCAAGTTCCTACGAGCAGTACTTC. The whole variable domain, remainder taken from reference TRBV19 and TRBJ2-7, is DGGITQSPKYLFRKEGQNVTLSCEQNLNHDAMYWYRQDPGQGLRLIYYSQIVNDFQKGDIAEGYSVSREKKESFPLTVTSAQKNPTAFYLCASSIPPRGASSYEQYFGPGTRLTVT.

The genes are TRBV30 and TRBJ2-7; 9 bases agree with TRBD1. The junction had 4 bases not matched to a gene; V was cut back by 3 bases and J by 4 bases. This CDR3 is 13 amino acids long. Looked up from germline, CDR1 is GTSNPN and CDR2 is SVGIG (reference sequence). CDR3 amino acids: CAWRTGGLYEQYF. DNA of the CDR3: TGTGCCTGGAGGACAGGGGGATTGTACGAGCAGTACTTC. Variable domain in full (rest from reference TRBV30 and TRBJ2-7): SQTIHQWPATLVQPVGSPLSLECTVEGTSNPNLYWYRQAAGRGLQLLFYSVGIGQISSEVPQNLSASRPQDRQFILSSKKLLLSDSGFYLCAWRTGGLYEQYFGPGTRLTVT.

The chain recombines TRBV6-1 with TRBJ2-2; 8 bases match TRBD2. The CDR3 is 16 residues long. Germline CDR1 reads MNHNS; CDR2 reads SASEGT. The ends lost 3 bases at V and 6 bases at J; junction bases unmatched: 9. CDR3 sequence: CASSDSWREEAGELFF. DNA of the CDR3: TGTGCCAGCAGTGATAGTTGGCGGGAGGAGGCCGGGGAGCTGTTTTTT.

The chain joins TRBV7-2 to TRBJ1-2; D call uncertain. The V and J ends lost 0 bases and 6 bases respectively, with 8 bases between them. CDR3 size: 13 residues. Germline V gene sequence: CDR1 SGHTA, CDR2 FQGNSA. CDR3 bases: TGTGCCAGCAGCTTAGCGTGGGGTGATGGCTACACCTTC. It yields the protein CASSLAWGDGYTF.

The chain recombines TRBV7-9 with TRBJ1-1; 7 bases are shared with TRBD1. The V gene end was trimmed by 5 bases and the J gene end by 5 bases; junction bases not matched to a gene: 11. CDR1 SEHNR and CDR2 FQNEAQ come from the germline V gene (reference sequence). CDR3 length equals 15 residues. For the CDR3, the DNA is TGTGCCAGCAGCCAGGGGGGCAGGGGCAAAACTGAAGCTTTCTTT. This translates into CASSQGGRGKTEAFF.

This clone occurred once. The germline gene is not matched at one end of the junction; a read error may be the cause. V is TRBV9 and J is TRBJ1-3; TRBD1 matches at 9 bases. CDR1 and CDR2 (germline): SGDLS, YYNGEE. There are 16 residues in the CDR3. CDR3 nucleotide sequence: TGTGCCAGCAGCGTAGGTGGACAGGGGATTGGAGACACCATATATTTT. Protein: CASSVGGQGIGDTIYF. The complete variable domain, with remaining parts taken from reference TRBV9 and TRBJ1-3, reads DSGVTQTPKHLITATGQRVTLRCSPRSGDLSVYWYQQSLDQGLQFLIQYYNGEERAKGNILERFSAQQFPDLHSELNLSSLELGDSALYFCASSVGGQGIGDTIYFGEGSWLTVV.

The chain couples TRBV6-1 to TRBJ2-7; TRBD1 matches 10 bases. Germline V CDR1 and CDR2: MNHNS, SASEGT. V lost 2 bases and J lost 2; bases outside the gene matches: 3. CDR3 length: 15 residues. As DNA, the CDR3 is TGTGCCAGCAGTGAATCCGGGACAGGGGCCTACGAGCAGTACTTC. Encoded protein: CASSESGTGAYEQYF.

Here the CDR3 reads CASRTGTGDSPLHF. DNA for the CDR3: TGTGCCAGTAGAACCGGGACAGGAGATTCACCCCTCCACTTT. The chain is built from TRBV19 and TRBJ1-6, with 8 nucleotides matching TRBD1. The J segment lost 8 bases and the V segment lost 6 bases, leaving 6 bases of the junction unmatched. The CDR3 length is 14 residues. CDR1 and CDR2 (germline): LNHDA, SQIVND (reference sequence).

V usage is TRBV3-1 (or the pseudogene TRBV3-2) and J usage is TRBJ2-7; D is uncertain. The CDR3 totals 12 residues. V shed 4 bases and J shed 5 bases, with 9 bases lying between them. CDR1 LGHDT and CDR2 YNNKEL come from the germline V gene (reference sequence). The CDR3 nucleotides read TGTGCCAGCAGCCGCCTGGGCGACGAGCAGTACTTC. Translation gives CASSRLGDEQYF.

The J gene is TRBJ2-1, the V gene TRBV7-6, with D perhaps matching TRBD1 (6 bases). CDR3 length: 17 amino acids. The V gene lost 0 bases and the J gene lost 8 bases, with 20 bases spanning the gap. In germline, CDR1 is SGHVS, CDR2 FNYEAQ. DNA of the CDR3: TGTGCCAGCAGCTTAGCTCCGGGACCAGGGGTATACGATGAGCAGTTCTTC. This gives the protein CASSLAPGPGVYDEQFF.

The chain employs TRBV28 and TRBJ2-2; D may be TRBD1 (6 bases). V lost 0 bases and J 5 bases, leaving 10 bases between the germline ends. Germline CDR1 and CDR2: MDHEN and SYDVKM. The CDR3 runs to 15 residues. The CDR3 is CASSLWAGVTGELFF. The CDR3 nucleotides read TGTGCCAGCAGTTTATGGGCAGGGGTTACCGGGGAGCTGTTTTTT.

The chain recombines TRBV11-2 with TRBJ2-7, with D perhaps TRBD2 (7 bases). The V gene lost 5 bases and the J gene lost 3 bases, with 23 bases spanning the gap. The CDR3 spans 17 residues. Germline CDR1 reads SGHAT; CDR2 reads FQNNGV. CDR3 amino acids: CASSPQLGRGGLYEQYF. The CDR3 region has the DNA TGTGCCAGCAGCCCACAACTGGGGAGGGGGGGGCTCTACGAGCAGTACTTC. The full variable domain, its missing parts supplied by reference TRBV11-2 and TRBJ2-7, is EAGVAQSPRYKIIEKRQSVAFWCNPISGHATLYWYQQILGQGPKLLIQFQNNGVVDDSQLPKDRFSAERLKGVDSTLKIQPAKLEDSAVYLCASSPQLGRGGLYEQYFGPGTRLTVT.

The chain employs TRBV9 and TRBJ2-4; 7 positions match TRBD1. CDR3 length: 16 amino acids. Germline trimming cut 3 bases from V and 0 bases from J; bases unmatched to any gene: 6. The germline V gene encodes CDR1 SGDLS and CDR2 YYNGEE. This CDR3 is CASSATGNLAKNIQYF. CDR3 DNA sequence: TGTGCCAGCAGCGCGACAGGGAATCTAGCCAAAAACATTCAGTACTTC.

The genes are TRBV27 and TRBJ1-2, with TRBD1 as a possible D gene (5 bases). V lost 8 bases to trimming and J lost 8 bases, with 15 bases between them. The length of the CDR3 is 12 residues. Germline CDR1 and CDR2: MNHEY and SMNVEV (reference sequence). CDR3 sequence (DNA): TGTGCCAGCGGGGCCAGCGAGCACGGCTACACCTTC. Its translation is CASGASEHGYTF.

The genes are TRBV4-1 and TRBJ2-1, with a possible D match to TRBD2 (5 bases). This CDR3 contains 17 residues. CDR1 and CDR2 from the germline V gene are MGHRA and YSYEKL. The V end was cut by 1 base, the J end by 0 bases, with 13 bases between. The CDR3: CASSQASSRSSYNEQFF. CDR3 coding DNA: TGCGCCAGCAGCCAAGCTTCTAGCCGAAGCTCCTACAATGAGCAGTTCTTC.

This clone came up a few times. This chain connects TRBV29-1 to TRBJ2-7, with 9 nucleotides matching TRBD2. Trimming cost V 1 base and J 6 bases; bases outside gene matches: 7. This CDR3 spans 14 amino acids. Germline V lookup: CDR1 SQVTM, CDR2 ANQGSEA. CDR3 DNA sequence: TGCAGCGTTGAAGTAGCGGGAGTCGGAGGCGAGCAGTACTTC. Protein product: CSVEVAGVGGEQYF.

The V gene is TRBV11-1, the J gene TRBJ2-5, with TRBD2 as a possible D gene (6 bases). CDR1 and CDR2 (germline): SGHAT, FQDESV (reference sequence). This CDR3 region has 16 residues. The germline V and J ends were trimmed by 0 bases and 4 bases, with 15 bases remaining between them. The chain's CDR3 is CASSLAAGREGETQYF. The CDR3 DNA sequence: TGTGCCAGCAGCTTAGCAGCCGGGAGAGAGGGAGAGACCCAGTACTTC.

The rearrangement joins TRBV7-3 to TRBJ2-7; 11 bases align to TRBD1. This CDR3 comprises 15 residues. V shed 1 base, J shed 4 bases, and the junction held 3 bases outside the gene matches. CDR1 is SGHTA and CDR2 is FQGTGA in the germline V gene. The CDR3 DNA reads TGTGCCAGCAGCTTAAGGACAGGGGGCGAATACGAGCAGTACTTC. The encoded protein is CASSLRTGGEYEQYF.